This T cell receptor (beta chain) is from a study of beta chain features in type 1 diabetes listed by TCRdb under 2018. Turning to the overall study: Mean age, gender distribution, total cell number and subset yield did not differ between patients and healthy donors. In the study, TCRB repertoires of sorted circulating CD4+ T cell subsets from recently diagnosed type 1 diabetes patients were compared with those of matched healthy donors. Naive and central memory subsets were obtained from all 30 or so donors, but regulatory and stem cell-like memory subsets were isolated from only 8 patients and roughly 8 healthy donors. A total of approximately 100 million sorted cells were examined across all samples, and the number of cells per subset was strongly correlated with RNA yield.

Each donor gave one peripheral blood draw, approximately 100 mL on average, collected into heparinised tubes. A BD FACSAria II and a panel including CD45RO, CCR7, CD25, CD127, CD95 and CD27 were used to sort naive, central memory, regulatory and stem cell-like memory CD4+ T cells. Every sorted population had a purity above 95%. PBMCs were isolated immediately by Lymphoprep density gradient centrifugation and stained directly without culture. Samples were stained and sorted in pairs, with one healthy donor and one patient per experiment, so that batch effects were minimized. This clone was detected a few times. No antigen is known for it. Base qualities were left out, and no much larger clone turns up one base away. The entire amount of isolated RNA was reverse transcribed using the High Capacity cDNA Reverse Transcription Kit, so the sequenced TCRB transcripts were expressed ones. Deep immunoSEQ sequencing was applied to naive, central memory and regulatory T cell samples, giving an average of about 3.6 million total reads per sample. Sorted cells were lysed in RLT buffer, and RNA was extracted using DNase-treated RNeasy Micro or Mini kits according to cell number. To prevent cross-contamination, every cell subset was processed on its own, while patient and healthy donor samples were processed together. Using the immunoSEQ multiplex PCR, TCRB sequences were amplified from cDNA into 87-bp fragments spanning the CDR3 region. Sequencing of the amplicons was performed on the Illumina HiSeq platform. The authors' pipeline ran thus. Synthetic template baselines were used to correct PCR bias computationally, reads within Hamming distance 2 were collapsed together, and singletons that could not be merged were discarded. Reads were aligned against IMGT so that V, D and J genes, CDR3 length and insertions or deletions at six rearrangement sites could be assigned. Clonotype counts were normalized to sorted cell number within each subset before computing true diversity and Gini coefficients with the tcR R package. Repertoire sharing was quantified using the overlap coefficient calculated on TCRB nucleotide sequences. Out-of-frame TCRB sequences from naive cells were analyzed as a proxy for the pre-selection repertoire. TCRdb stores this immuneACCESS table with in-frame sequences only. Part of the clones is absent; in the studies checked, under half of the shortfall reflects unresolved V genes, and no reason is known for the rest. D and trimming come from the DNA, and the V and J calls and clone size come from that table. Recorded for this sample are 860,000 or so clones; under 20% of them occurred a single time. About 0.025% of the sample belongs to the ten largest clones.

The germline V gene yields SGHTA for CDR1 and FQGNSA for CDR2. Relative to germline, V is missing 3 bases and J is missing 4 bases, with 11 bases of the junction outside any gene match. The CDR3 sequence holds 18 residues, the cysteine and phenylalanine included. Solely the CDR3 DNA is kept, with 54 bases framed from the first base. Study-wide findings and limitations: Because cDNA was sequenced instead of genomic DNA, activated cells with high expression could be over-represented, although the groups did not differ in activation or CD3 levels. Shorter templates might have been favored by PCR, but patient and control samples were amplified and corrected together, so both groups would have been affected equally by any skew. At VDJ recombination sites, type 1 diabetes patients had fewer insertions and more deleted nucleotides, which implies abnormalities in thymic rearrangement. A moderate but significant shortening of TCRB CDR3 length was observed in type 1 diabetes patients in all four CD4+ subsets. Only small numbers of individuals were included in the HLA sub-analyses, which left unresolved whether HLA type had any influence on TCRB rearrangement. The naive, central memory and regulatory TCRB repertoires appeared to resemble one another more closely among patients than among healthy donors.

This receptor was identified in a woman aged 18-29 years in good health. The specimen was naive CD4+ T cells from blood. Sample cell subset or site, as interpreted from the label and publication: true naive CD4+ T cells. The rearranged segments are TRBV7-2 and TRBJ2-5; TRBD2 aligns with 13 central bases. Read as DNA, the sequence is TGTGCCAGCAGCTTTCGCCCCGGACTAGCGGGAGCTCCAGAGACCCAGTACTTC. The encoded protein is CASSFRPGLAGAPETQYF.